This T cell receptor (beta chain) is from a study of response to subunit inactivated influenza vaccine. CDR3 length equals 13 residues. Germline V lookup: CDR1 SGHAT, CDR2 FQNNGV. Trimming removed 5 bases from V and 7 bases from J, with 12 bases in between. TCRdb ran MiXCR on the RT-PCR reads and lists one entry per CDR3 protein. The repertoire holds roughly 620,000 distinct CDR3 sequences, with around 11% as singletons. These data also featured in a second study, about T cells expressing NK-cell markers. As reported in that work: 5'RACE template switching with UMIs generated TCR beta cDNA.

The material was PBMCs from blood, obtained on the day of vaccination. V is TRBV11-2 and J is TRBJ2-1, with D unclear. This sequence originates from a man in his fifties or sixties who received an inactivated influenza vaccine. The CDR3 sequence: CASSPVGYNEQFF. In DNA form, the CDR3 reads TGTGCCAGCAGCCCCGTAGGGTATAATGAGCAGTTCTTC. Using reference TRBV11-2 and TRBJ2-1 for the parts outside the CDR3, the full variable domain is EAGVAQSPRYKIIEKRQSVAFWCNPISGHATLYWYQQILGQGPKLLIQFQNNGVVDDSQLPKDRFSAERLKGVDSTLKIQPAKLEDSAVYLCASSPVGYNEQFFGPGTRLTVL.